What follows are 22 T cell receptor beta chains derived from one specimen sequenced in a study of shared clonotypes between healthy human individuals. Sequenced by immunoSEQ multiplex PCR; TCRdb stores in-frame clones only, minus some. The sample yields about 2 million clones, 85% to 95% seen once. The sample taken for sequencing was naive CD4+ T cells sorted from blood. Documented subset: CD45RA+ positively selected. Every receptor here comes from a man in his late teens or twenties in good health.

With respect to this clone: The sample holds other DNA sequences that translate to the same CDR3. This chain uses TRBV7-6 with TRBJ2-2, with D possibly TRBD2 on 6 matching bases. With 5 bases removed from V and 5 bases from J, the gap between germline ends came to 15 bases. CDR3 length: 15 residues. Germline CDR1 SGHVS, CDR2 FNYEAQ. CDR3 coding DNA: TGTGCCAGCAGCCCAACGGGGGTTGGGACCGGGGAGCTGTTTTTT. This encodes CASSPTGVGTGELFF.

The chain recombines TRBV11-2 with TRBJ2-7, with 9 bases that match TRBD1. The CDR3 length is 16 residues. Germline V gene data show CDR1 as SGHAT and CDR2 as FQNNGV. With V trimmed by 0 bases and J by 3 bases, 6 bases remained unmatched. CDR3 DNA sequence: TGTGCCAGCAGCTTAGAAGGCGACAGGGGGTACTACGAGCAGTACTTC. Protein product: CASSLEGDRGYYEQYF.

With respect to this clone: Distinct nucleotide sequences in the sample also encode this CDR3. V and J are TRBV9 and TRBJ2-7; D is possibly TRBD1 or TRBD2 (5 bases each). This CDR3 contains 15 residues. CDR1 SGDLS and CDR2 YYNGEE come from the germline V gene. Trimming took 0 bases from V and 4 from J, leaving 14 bases between them. The CDR3 DNA reads as TGTGCCAGCAGCGTAGAGGGGCAGGGAGCATACGAGCAGTACTTC. It encodes CASSVEGQGAYEQYF.

The chain employs TRBV2 and TRBJ2-3; 8 bases line up with TRBD1. CDR1 is SNHLY and CDR2 is FYNNEI in the germline V gene. There are 13 residues in the CDR3. The ends lost 4 bases at V and 5 bases at J; junction bases unmatched: 2. CDR3 nucleotide sequence: TGTGCCAGCAGTGGGACAGGGAAAGATACGCAGTATTTT. Translated: CASSGTGKDTQYF.

V gene TRBV9 combines with J gene TRBJ2-6; maybe TRBD2 (6 bases). Germline assignment: CDR1 SGDLS and CDR2 YYNGEE. This CDR3 is 17 amino acids long. The V and J ends lost 2 bases and 0 bases respectively, with 12 bases between them. CDR3 nucleotide sequence: TGTGCCAGCAGCGTGTTCGGGGGAGGCTCTGGGGCCAACGTCCTGACTTTC. Residues: CASSVFGGGSGANVLTF.

This chain connects TRBV10-3 to TRBJ2-3; TRBD2 is a possible D gene (6 bases). Between the trimmed V and J ends, which lost 4 bases and 0 bases, there was a span of 11 bases. Germline values: CDR1 ENHRY, CDR2 SYGVKD. CDR3 length equals 15 residues. The CDR3 nucleotides read TGTGCCATCAGTGTCGGCGGGACTAGCACAGATACGCAGTATTTT. Translation: CAISVGGTSTDTQYF.

The gene calls are TRBV10-3 and TRBJ1-1; D unclear. With 4 bases removed from V and 3 bases from J, the gap between germline ends came to 12 bases. This CDR3 region has 14 residues. CDR1 ENHRY and CDR2 SYGVKD come from the germline V gene. CDR3 in amino acids: CAISVLGIHTEAFF. For the CDR3, the DNA is TGTGCCATCAGTGTTCTAGGGATTCACACTGAAGCTTTCTTT.

V is TRBV28 and J is TRBJ1-1; no firm D call. V was pared by 6 bases and J by 6 bases, with 17 bases between. The CDR3 is 14 residues long. The germline V gene encodes CDR1 MDHEN and CDR2 SYDVKM. The CDR3 sequence: CASSPGGRRAEAFF. CDR3 sequence (DNA): TGTGCCAGCAGCCCGGGTGGCCGAAGGGCTGAAGCTTTCTTT. Drawing the rest from reference TRBV28 and TRBJ1-1, the complete variable domain is DVKVTQSSRYLVKRTGEKVFLECVQDMDHENMFWYRQDPGLGLRLIYFSYDVKMKEKGDIPEGYSVSREKKERFSLILESASTNQTSMYLCASSPGGRRAEAFFGQGTRLTVV.

The chain employs TRBV7-8 and TRBJ2-3, with 7 positions matching TRBD1. The ends lost 5 bases at V and 1 base at J; junction bases unmatched: 9. The CDR3 is made up of 16 amino acids. Looked up from germline, CDR1 is SGHVS and CDR2 is FQNEAQ. The CDR3 spells CASSPPGGWGTDTQYF. CDR3 DNA: TGTGCCAGCAGCCCACCAGGGGGTTGGGGCACAGATACGCAGTATTTT. The entire variable domain, with the rest obtained from reference TRBV7-8 and TRBJ2-3, is as follows: GAGVSQSPRYKVAKRGQDVALRCDPISGHVSLFWYQQALGQGPEFLTYFQNEAQLDKSGLPSDRFFAERPEGSVSTLKIQRTQQEDSAVYLCASSPPGGWGTDTQYFGPGTRLTVL.

CDR3 DNA: TGTGCCAGCAGGGTGACAGGGTGGGCCACCGGGGAGCTGTTTTTT. Translated: CASRVTGWATGELFF. The chain links TRBV7-8 to TRBJ2-2; TRBD1 matches 7 bases. The trim removed 6 bases at V and 4 bases at J, leaving 8 bases unmatched. The length of the CDR3 is 15 residues. Germline lookup yields CDR1 SGHVS and CDR2 FQNEAQ.

This clone appeared once. The rearrangement uses TRBV5-1 and TRBJ1-1; perhaps TRBD1 as D (5 bases). The ends were cut back, 2 bases at V and 2 bases at J, with 7 bases in the middle. Germline V lookup: CDR1 SGHRS, CDR2 YFSETQ. This CDR3 comprises 13 residues. The CDR3, as DNA: TGCGCCAGCAGCTTCAGGGACAACACTGAAGCTTTCTTT. It encodes CASSFRDNTEAFF.

The V and J genes are TRBV6-5 and TRBJ2-7, with D perhaps TRBD2 (6 bases). From germline, CDR1 is MNHEY and CDR2 SVGAGI. Trimming left V 3 bases short and J 3 bases short, with 12 bases between. There are 14 residues in the CDR3. The CDR3 DNA reads as TGTGCCAGCAGTTATTTAAGTAGCGGCTACGAGCAGTACTTC. Protein sequence: CASSYLSSGYEQYF.

V usage is TRBV4-3 and J usage is TRBJ1-6, with 7 bases identical to TRBD1. J lost 4 bases, V lost 1 base, and 7 bases had no gene match. Germline CDR1 is LGHNA and CDR2 is YSLEER. This CDR3 is 17 amino acids long. The CDR3 protein is CASSQVGGGQYNSPLHF. DNA of the CDR3: TGCGCCAGCAGCCAAGTGGGGGGGGGACAGTATAATTCACCCCTCCACTTT.

This clone was counted once. V gene TRBV7-2 combines with J gene TRBJ1-2; a possible D gene is TRBD1 (5 bases). Germline V gene lookup returns CDR1 SGHTA and CDR2 FQGNSA. Trimming removed 1 base from V and 4 bases from J, with 16 bases in between. The CDR3 length is 16 residues. CDR3 bases: TGTGCCAGCAGCTTAGAGGCAGGGCAACTCATCTATGGCTACACCTTC. Residues: CASSLEAGQLIYGYTF.

The V gene is TRBV2, the J gene TRBJ2-7; the D gene is possibly TRBD1 (5 bases). The germline CDR1 and CDR2 sequences are SNHLY and FYNNEI. The CDR3 is 13 residues long. V was cut by 7 bases and J by 4 bases, with 14 bases left in between. This CDR3 reads CASNEQVGYEQYF. The CDR3 DNA reads TGTGCCAGCAACGAACAGGTGGGATACGAGCAGTACTTC.

The chain uses TRBV4-1 and TRBJ2-7; D perhaps matches TRBD2 (7 bases). Germline V gives CDR1 MGHRA, CDR2 YSYEKL. Trimming cost V 4 bases and J 7 bases, with 29 bases left between them. The CDR3 is 18 amino acids. The CDR3 reads CASSPYYASGAGEGEQYF. DNA for the CDR3: TGCGCCAGCAGCCCCTACTACGCATCGGGGGCTGGGGAGGGGGAGCAGTACTTC.

V is TRBV11-1 and J is TRBJ1-2, with no clear D. V was clipped by 5 bases and J by 6 bases, with 22 bases between them. The CDR3 has 16 amino acids. CDR1 and CDR2 (germline): SGHAT, FQDESV (reference sequence). The CDR3, as DNA: TGTGCCAGCAGCCCCCGCGCGGGGAGTCTCGTCGATGGCTACACCTTC. Residues: CASSPRAGSLVDGYTF.

The chain combines TRBV6-5 with TRBJ1-1; D perhaps matches TRBD1 (6 bases). The germline CDR1 and CDR2 sequences are MNHEY and SVGAGI. The CDR3 totals 14 residues. The V end lost 5 bases, the J end lost 7 bases, and 17 bases lay between the germline ends. The CDR3 sequence is CASSPYPGQYEAFF. The DNA of the CDR3 is TGTGCCAGCAGTCCCTATCCAGGACAGTATGAAGCTTTCTTT.

The chain employs TRBV6-1 and TRBJ1-2; weak D call: TRBD1 (6 bases). V was shortened by 8 bases and J by 6 bases, with 13 bases between the two germline ends. The CDR3 has 12 amino acids. Germline V lookup: CDR1 MNHNS, CDR2 SASEGT. For the CDR3, the DNA is TGTGCCAGCTCCATACAGGGAAATGGCTACACCTTC. Translation gives CASSIQGNGYTF.

The chain carries TRBV5-1 and TRBJ2-2, with D possibly matching TRBD2 (6 bases). Germline V gives CDR1 SGHRS, CDR2 YFSETQ. V lost 4 bases, J lost 6 bases, and 16 bases lay in between. This CDR3 spans 15 amino acids. The CDR3 sequence: CASSPPGSIPGELFF. The DNA of the CDR3 is TGCGCCAGCAGCCCCCCCGGGAGCATCCCCGGGGAGCTGTTTTTT.

This chain uses TRBV5-6 with TRBJ1-2, with 11 bases matching TRBD1. The germline V gene has CDR1 SGHDT and CDR2 YYEEEE. Trimming at V came to 6 bases and at J to 3 bases, leaving 4 bases not matched to a gene. The CDR3 is 14 amino acids. The CDR3 DNA is TGTGCCAGCATCGGACAGGGGGCGGACTATGGCTACACCTTC. This sequence encodes CASIGQGADYGYTF.

The rearrangement links TRBV6-5 to TRBJ1-2; D gene ambiguous. Germline CDR1 MNHEY, CDR2 SVGAGI. V shed 6 bases and J shed 4 bases, with 12 bases lying between them. The CDR3 length is 13 residues. The CDR3 bases are TGTGCCAGCAGGGCCGGGAGGGCCTATGGCTACACCTTC. Translated, it gives CASRAGRAYGYTF.